This entry concerns a single TCR beta chain. CDR1 and CDR2 (germline): SEHNR, FQNEAQ (reference sequence). Trimming cost V 0 bases and J 1 base, with 14 bases left between them. The CDR3 extends over 17 amino acids. These data belong to a study of OX40 agonist ivuxolimab in advanced cancers. Data came from immunoSEQ multiplex PCR; TCRdb stores just in-frame clones and leaves some out. This sample carries 100,000 to 150,000 clones, 85% to 95% of them seen once, and the ten largest clones take 0.81%. Material: CD4+ or CD8+ T cells sorted from blood, obtained in a trial of the OX40 agonist ivuxolimab. The chain combines TRBV7-9 with TRBJ2-3; D is unresolved. The receptor was isolated from an adult with an advanced solid tumor such as melanoma, head and neck, liver or kidney cancer. CDR3 region: CASSLAGMGIGTDTQYF. The CDR3 DNA is TGTGCCAGCAGCTTAGCCGGAATGGGGATCGGCACAGATACGCAGTATTTT.